This T cell receptor beta chain was documented in a study of shared clonotypes between healthy human individuals. Across the study: CD4 naive cells filled three plates per donor, CD4 memory three, CD8 naive two and CD8 memory one. Study-level findings and limits: The sole specimen, blood, was sampled, and tissue repertoires likely differ.

Of note for this clone: Its antigen is as yet unknown.

TCRdb keeps only in-frame clones here, not all; method: immunoSEQ multiplex PCR. Here the sample spans about 1 million clones, about 74% being singletons. The germline V gene has CDR1 SGHTA and CDR2 FQGNSA. This CDR3 spans 15 amino acids. V lost 5 bases, J lost 4 bases, and 12 bases lay in between. Healthy HIV-negative adults without recent acute infections or vaccinations served as donors. The chain carries TRBV7-2 and TRBJ2-6, with a weak D call TRBD1 (7 bases). Sequenced: memory CD4+ T cells sorted from blood. Subset meaning: CD45RA-negative fraction. The sequence derives from a man aged 18 to 29 in good health. In DNA form, the CDR3 reads TGTGCCAGCAGCACCCAGGGGGGCGGGGCCAACGTCCTGACTTTC. This codes for CASSTQGGGANVLTF.